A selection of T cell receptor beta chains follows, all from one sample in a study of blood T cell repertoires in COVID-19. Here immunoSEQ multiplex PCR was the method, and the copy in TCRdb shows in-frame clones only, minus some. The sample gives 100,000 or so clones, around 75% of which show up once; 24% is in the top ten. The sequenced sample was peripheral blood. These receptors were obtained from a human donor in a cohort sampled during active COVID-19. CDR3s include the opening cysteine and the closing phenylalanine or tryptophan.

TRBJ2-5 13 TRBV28 CASRARGRETQYF
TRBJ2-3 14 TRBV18 CASSPGRVADTQYF
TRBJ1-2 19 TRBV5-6 CASSLAGIGQPLNLGGYTF
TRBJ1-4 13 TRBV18 CASSPIRGEKLFF
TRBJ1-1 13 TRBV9 CASSATVGTEAFF
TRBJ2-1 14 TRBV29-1 CSVSFSGHYNEQFF
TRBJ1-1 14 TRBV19 CASSIDRENTEAFF
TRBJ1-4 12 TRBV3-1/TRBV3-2 CASSQGREKLFF
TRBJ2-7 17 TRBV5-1 CASSLQGQGFRGNEQYF
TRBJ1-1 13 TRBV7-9 CASSFGTGTEAFF
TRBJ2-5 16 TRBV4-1 CASSQGAGTQKETQYF
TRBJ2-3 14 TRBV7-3 CASSSGTSTDTQYF
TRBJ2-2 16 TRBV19 CASSIMGGSNTGELFF
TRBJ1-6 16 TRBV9 CASGSGQGASRSPLHF
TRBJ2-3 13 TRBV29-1 CSVEAGGEVTQYF
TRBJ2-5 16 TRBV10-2 CASSDAREFQLQTQYF
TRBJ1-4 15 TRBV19 CATNSYGQGEEKLFF
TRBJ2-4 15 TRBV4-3 CASSQKGTDLNIQYF
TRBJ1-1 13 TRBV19 CASSKDRVTEAFF
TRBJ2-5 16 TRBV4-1 CASSRRGSGGEETQYF
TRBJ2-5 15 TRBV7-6 CASSRTLGGLETQYF
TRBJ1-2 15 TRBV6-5 CASTHAAGRWDGYTF
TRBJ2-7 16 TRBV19 CASSGIRTSGSYEQYF
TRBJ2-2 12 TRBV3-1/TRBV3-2 CASSLDTGELFF
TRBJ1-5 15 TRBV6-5 CASRSREVGNQPQHF
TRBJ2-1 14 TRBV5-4 CATDSGRALGEQFF
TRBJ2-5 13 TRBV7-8 CASSLGVGETQYF
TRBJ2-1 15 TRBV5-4 CASSLVQGGYNEQFF
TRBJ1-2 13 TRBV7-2 CASSPGQDYGYTF
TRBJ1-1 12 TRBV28 CASRPRDTEAFF
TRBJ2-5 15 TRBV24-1 CATSPAGSKGKTQYF
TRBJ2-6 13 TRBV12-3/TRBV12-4 CASSFSGANVLTF
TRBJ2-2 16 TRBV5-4 CASSLALAGGTGELFF
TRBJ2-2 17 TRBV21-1 CASSKGPGGEPIVELFF
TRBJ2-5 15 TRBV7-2 CASSSPGTDQETQYF
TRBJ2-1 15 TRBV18 CASSKTSGGDNEQFF
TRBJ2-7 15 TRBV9 CASSVGPGTPGEQYF
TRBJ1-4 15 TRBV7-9 CASSSQTGGYEKLFF
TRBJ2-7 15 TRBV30 CAWSRRLAGGYEQYF